A single sample is the source of the 3 T cell receptor beta chains below, sequenced in a study of blood T cell repertoires in COVID-19 (dated by TCRdb to 2020 to 2021). The method behind the library was the immunoSEQ multiplex PCR assay. This immuneACCESS table, as held by TCRdb, lists in-frame sequences with V and J called but not all clones. Of the missing ones, under half trace to an unresolved V gene in checked studies; the others have no known cause. The sample table lists approximately 150,000 clones, around 82% of them with a count of one. More than 9.5% of the sample belongs to the ten largest clones. The sequencing sample was made of peripheral blood. The receptors shown here come from a man in his 60s with active or convalescent COVID-19.

This clone was recorded once. The chain has TRBV5-1 and TRBJ2-1; 9 positions agree with TRBD1. With 4 bases clipped from V and 2 bases from J, the junction kept 4 bases outside the gene matches. Germline CDR1 and CDR2: SGHRS and YFSETQ. This CDR3 spans 15 amino acids. The CDR3: CASSTGTGTYNEQFF. The CDR3 bases are TGCGCCAGCAGCACCGGGACAGGGACCTACAATGAGCAGTTCTTC.

This clone has only a few counts. This chain joins TRBV19 and TRBJ2-1, with 10 bases identical to TRBD2. This CDR3 comprises 16 residues. V was clipped by 0 bases and J by 4 bases; unmatched bases: 3. Looked up from germline, CDR1 is LNHDA and CDR2 is SQIVND (reference sequence). The CDR3 here is CASSIEASGRYNEQFF. The CDR3, as DNA: TGTGCCAGTAGTATAGAGGCTAGCGGGAGATACAATGAGCAGTTCTTC.

The gene calls are TRBV9 and TRBJ2-5; possible D gene TRBD1, 6 bases. Trimming removed 8 bases from V and 5 bases from J, with 19 bases in between. The germline gives CDR1 SGDLS, CDR2 YYNGEE. The CDR3 consists of 14 residues. CDR3 protein: CASSSAPRGETQYF. CDR3 bases: TGTGCCAGTAGTTCGGCGCCAAGGGGGGAGACCCAGTACTTC.